This TCR beta chain was captured by sequencing in a study of a mutant IDH1 vaccine in newly diagnosed glioma. Sequencing used immunoSEQ multiplex PCR; TCRdb keeps in-frame clones, though not all of them. The sample carries tens of thousands of clones, 65% recorded once. Noted time point: week 47, end of study. It was 300 ug of mutant IDH1 20-mer peptide that made up each vaccine dose, given with topical imiquimod. This clone came up a few times. The antigen is undetermined. Trimming left V 8 bases short and J 10 bases short, with 23 bases between. This CDR3 is 14 amino acids long. Germline loops: CDR1 MNHEY, CDR2 SVGAGI.

This specimen was peripheral blood mononuclear cells (PBMCs), taken from a glioma patient whose treatment included an IDH1 peptide vaccine. The sequence was obtained from a middle-aged man with glioma. Some clones in this sample may be carry-over from other donors' samples. The rearrangement joins TRBV6-5 to TRBJ1-1, with D tentatively TRBD1 (5 bases). CDR3 DNA sequence: TGTGCCAGCCTAGACCAGTGGGGAGAGGGGTTAGCTTTCTTT. Amino acid sequence: CASLDQWGEGLAFF.